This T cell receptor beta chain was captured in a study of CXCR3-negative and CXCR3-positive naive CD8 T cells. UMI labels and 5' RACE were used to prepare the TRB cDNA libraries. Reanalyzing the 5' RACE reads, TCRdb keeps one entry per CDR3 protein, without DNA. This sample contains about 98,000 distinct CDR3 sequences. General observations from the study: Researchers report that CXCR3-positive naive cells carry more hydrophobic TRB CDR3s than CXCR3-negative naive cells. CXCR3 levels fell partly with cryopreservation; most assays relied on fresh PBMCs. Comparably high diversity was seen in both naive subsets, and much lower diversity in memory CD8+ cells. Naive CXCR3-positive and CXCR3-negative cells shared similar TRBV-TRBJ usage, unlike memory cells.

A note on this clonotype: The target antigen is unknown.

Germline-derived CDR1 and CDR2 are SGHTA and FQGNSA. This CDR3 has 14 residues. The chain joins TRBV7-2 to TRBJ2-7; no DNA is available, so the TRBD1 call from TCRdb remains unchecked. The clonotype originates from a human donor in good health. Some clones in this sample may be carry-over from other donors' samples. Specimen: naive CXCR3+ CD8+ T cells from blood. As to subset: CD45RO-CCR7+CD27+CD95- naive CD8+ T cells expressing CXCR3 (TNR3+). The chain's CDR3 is CASSLGGGNYEQYF.